This TCR beta chain was sequenced in a study of blood T cell repertoires in COVID-19. The overall study: Collection of acute and convalescent COVID-19 samples took place in the United States, Italy and Spain. The cDNA or gDNA used as material had been derived from T cells, B-cell-depleted T cells, or PBMCs.

Original data processing: Researchers report that nucleated cell counts were estimated from reference gene primer amplification. The assay was immunoSEQ multiplex PCR, and TCRdb's table has in-frame clones only and misses some. The V and J calls and clone size come from that table; D and trimming were worked out from the DNA. Of 200,000 to 250,000 clones detected, more than 70% appear once; the ten largest clones hold about 3.8%. The sequence came from a woman older than 75 with acute or convalescent COVID-19. Sequencing was done on a sample of peripheral blood.

The CDR3 loop reads CASSYGQGRTDTQYF. DNA of the CDR3: TGTGCCAGCAGTTATGGACAGGGGCGCACAGATACGCAGTATTTT. V is TRBV6-5 and J is TRBJ2-3; 9 nucleotides align to TRBD1. This CDR3 contains 15 residues. Germline V lookup: CDR1 MNHEY, CDR2 SVGAGI. V was pared by 3 bases and J by 1 base, with 2 bases of the junction left unmatched.